These 28 T cell receptor beta chains share one sample of origin, sequenced in a study of cytomegalovirus exposure and HLA in healthy donors. With 60 Vbeta and 13 Jbeta primers, the PCR was carried out. The method was immunoSEQ multiplex PCR; TCRdb's version includes in-frame clones alone and lacks a portion of them. The sample contains about 130,000 clones, approximately 72% of which appear only once. Sequenced: PBMCs. These receptors all come from a human donor in good health.

In DNA, the CDR3 is TGTGCCAGCAGCTTAGGGAGGACTAGCGGCTATTATCAAGAGACCCAGTACTTC. It yields the protein CASSLGRTSGYYQETQYF. The gene calls are TRBV7-8 and TRBJ2-5, with 10 positions matching TRBD2. J was trimmed by 2 bases and V by 1 base; bases with no gene match: 10. CDR3 size: 18 residues. Germline CDR1 SGHVS, CDR2 FQNEAQ.

A word on this clone: This CDR3 fails to terminate in the conserved phenylalanine or tryptophan, so it likely reflects a read error. The rearrangement links TRBV9 to TRBJ1-3; TRBD1 is a possible D gene (6 bases). Per the germline V gene, CDR1 is SGDLS and CDR2 is YYNGEE. Trimming left V 3 bases short and J 4 bases short, with 17 bases between. The CDR3 totals 16 residues. The CDR3 is CASSAGTLDRGNTIYS. In nucleotides, the CDR3 is TGTGCCAGCAGCGCCGGAACCCTGGACAGAGGAAACACCATATATTCT.

The chain has TRBV5-4 and TRBJ2-1, with D possibly being TRBD2 (5 bases). Trimming removed 4 bases at V and 7 bases at J, with 18 bases between. Per germline, CDR1 SGHNT and CDR2 YYREEE (reference sequence). This CDR3 is 15 amino acids long. The CDR3 DNA sequence: TGTGCCAGCAGCCCCAGCGGCCTAGAATGGAATGAGCAGTTCTTC. Its translation: CASSPSGLEWNEQFF.

The rearrangement links TRBV5-6 to TRBJ2-2; D gene ambiguous. The germline CDR1 and CDR2 sequences are SGHDT and YYEEEE. Trimming took off 0 bases at V and 5 bases at J, with 5 bases between the two ends. The CDR3 spans 13 residues. The CDR3 is CASSLAVTGELFF. The CDR3 DNA sequence: TGTGCCAGCAGCTTGGCCGTGACCGGGGAGCTGTTTTTT.

This clone was recorded a few times. The chain combines TRBV2 with TRBJ1-3; D gene ambiguous. The CDR3 is 13 residues long. Trimming left V 1 base short and J 2 bases short, with 3 bases between. In germline, CDR1 is SNHLY, CDR2 FYNNEI. CDR3 DNA: TGTGCCAGCAGTGAAGACACTGGAAACACCATATATTTT. Protein product: CASSEDTGNTIYF.

The rearrangement joins TRBV9 to TRBJ2-3, with 14 bases fitting TRBD2. CDR3 length: 16 residues. Trimming took 4 bases from V and 3 from J; bases not matched to a gene: 4. Germline V gives CDR1 SGDLS, CDR2 YYNGEE. As DNA, the CDR3 is TGTGCCAGCAGCCCTGGGACTAGCGGGAGAACAGATACGCAGTATTTT. Residues: CASSPGTSGRTDTQYF.

The DNA of the CDR3 is TGTGCCAGCAGCTTTAACACCCATGGCTACACCTTC. Amino acids: CASSFNTHGYTF. The genes are TRBV7-2 and TRBJ1-2; no firm D call. Germline-derived CDR1 and CDR2 are SGHTA and FQGNSA. The length of the CDR3 is 12 residues. V lost 3 bases and J lost 6, with 8 bases in between.

The V call is TRBV28, the J call TRBJ1-5; 7 bases are a match to TRBD1. Germline V CDR1 and CDR2: MDHEN, SYDVKM. The CDR3 has 16 amino acids. Trimming cost V 1 base and J 6 bases; bases outside gene matches: 9. CDR3 in DNA: TGTGCCAGCAGTTTATTTGGCGGGACAGCGAGTCAGCCCCAGCATTTT. Translation gives CASSLFGGTASQPQHF.

CDR3 region: CASSVGVSGPTGVQFF. In nucleotides, the CDR3 is TGTGCCAGCAGCGTAGGTGTTAGCGGGCCCACGGGGGTGCAGTTCTTC. The genes are TRBV9 and TRBJ2-1, with 7 positions matching TRBD2. V lost 0 bases to trimming and J lost 12 bases; unmatched junction nucleotides: 15. CDR1 is SGDLS, CDR2 YYNGEE, per germline. This CDR3 is built from 16 residues.

The V gene is TRBV7-2, the J gene TRBJ2-7; 11 positions agree with TRBD2. From germline, CDR1 is SGHTA and CDR2 FQGNSA. The ends lost 4 bases at V and 3 bases at J; junction bases unmatched: 5. This CDR3 has 15 amino acids. In nucleotides, the CDR3 is TGTGCCAGCAGCTCCTCCGGGACTAGCGGCTACGAGCAGTACTTC. Protein sequence: CASSSSGTSGYEQYF. The full variable domain, with the rest looked up from reference TRBV7-2 and TRBJ2-7, is GAGVSQSPSNKVTEKGKDVELRCDPISGHTALYWYRQSLGQGLEFLIYFQGNSAPDKSGLPSDRFSAERTGGSVSTLTIQRTQQEDSAVYLCASSSSGTSGYEQYFGPGTRLTVT.

The chain uses TRBV7-9 and TRBJ2-1; 10 nucleotides align to TRBD2. The CDR3 is 16 residues long. Germline V gene sequence: CDR1 SEHNR, CDR2 FQNEAQ (reference sequence). V was clipped by 2 bases and J by 7 bases; unmatched bases: 8. The CDR3 spells CASSLMGLAGENEQFF. The CDR3 coding sequence is TGTGCCAGCAGCTTAATGGGCCTAGCGGGAGAAAATGAGCAGTTCTTC.

There are a few counts of this clone. The V gene is TRBV2, the J gene TRBJ2-3, with a tentative D call TRBD1 (6 bases). The CDR3 runs 17 residues. Germline loops: CDR1 SNHLY, CDR2 FYNNEI. Trimming pared 2 bases from V and 5 bases from J, leaving 20 bases between. DNA for the CDR3: TGTGCCAGCAGTGAAATGTCGGGTACAGGGTGGGTAGATACGCAGTATTTT. Translation: CASSEMSGTGWVDTQYF.

As DNA, the CDR3 is TGTGCCACCAGCAGAGCTCCTAATGAAAAACTGTTTTTT. Protein sequence: CATSRAPNEKLFF. V and J are TRBV15 and TRBJ1-4, with D unresolved. The CDR3 covers 13 residues. Germline CDR1 and CDR2: LNHNV and YYDKDF (reference sequence). The germline V and J ends were trimmed by 1 base and 3 bases, with 3 bases remaining between them.

As concerns this clone: Other DNA sequences from this sample encode an identical CDR3 as well. Here the CDR3 reads CASSLGQGKNIQYF. CDR3 coding DNA: TGTGCCAGCAGCTTAGGACAGGGCAAAAACATTCAGTACTTC. This sequence joins TRBV7-8 and TRBJ2-4; TRBD1 aligns across 7 bases. CDR1 is SGHVS, CDR2 FQNEAQ, per germline. This CDR3 has 14 amino acids. Trimming at V came to 1 base and at J to 3 bases, leaving 0 bases not matched to a gene.

This clone has a handful of counts. The chain joins TRBV5-5 to TRBJ2-2; possibly TRBD1 for D (5 bases). Trimming shortened V by 7 bases and J by 6 bases, and 16 bases separated the two germline ends. Germline V gene lookup returns CDR1 SGHKS and CDR2 YYEKEE (reference sequence). CDR3 length: 14 residues. CDR3 region: CASRSLGRAGELFF. The CDR3 region has the DNA TGTGCCAGCCGCTCCTTGGGGCGCGCCGGGGAGCTGTTTTTT.

The chain employs TRBV25-1 and TRBJ2-6; weak D call: TRBD1 (6 bases). Trimming cost V 6 bases and J 2 bases, with 8 bases left between them. The CDR3 sequence is 14 residues long. Germline lookup yields CDR1 MGHDK and CDR2 SYGVNS. DNA of the CDR3: TGTGCCAGCAGCACAGGGACTGGGGCCAACGTCCTGACTTTC. Amino acid sequence: CASSTGTGANVLTF.

This clone was found a few times. The chain recombines TRBV4-3 with TRBJ2-3; the match to TRBD2 covers 16 bases. The CDR3 is made up of 19 amino acids. V gave up 3 bases and J gave up 0 bases; unmatched junction bases: 6. Germline V lookup: CDR1 LGHNA, CDR2 YSLEER. The CDR3, as DNA: TGCGCCAGCAGCCAGGCGGGACTAGCGGGAGGGTCTAGCACAGATACGCAGTATTTT. It encodes CASSQAGLAGGSSTDTQYF.

The CDR3 sequence is CASSQSRTPNIQYF. In DNA, the CDR3 is TGTGCCAGCAGTCAGAGTCGGACACCTAACATTCAGTACTTC. The chain recombines TRBV6-6 with TRBJ2-4; D possibly corresponds to TRBD1 (5 bases). Germline V gives CDR1 MNHNY, CDR2 SVGAGI (reference sequence). V lost 5 bases to trimming and J lost 7 bases, with 15 bases between them. The CDR3 contains 14 residues.

This chain links TRBV7-8 with TRBJ2-1; D remains ambiguous. Germline V gives CDR1 SGHVS, CDR2 FQNEAQ. CDR3 length equals 15 residues. V was cut by 5 bases and J by 5 bases, with 16 bases left in between. In nucleotides, the CDR3 is TGTGCCAGCAGCAACCGGAGAGAATTCCACAATGAGCAGTTCTTC. Translation: CASSNRREFHNEQFF.

The V call is TRBV7-9, the J call TRBJ2-7, with D uncertain. The V gene lost 5 bases and the J gene lost 0 bases, with 8 bases spanning the gap. CDR3 length: 13 residues. Germline V CDR1 and CDR2: SEHNR, FQNEAQ (reference sequence). The CDR3 protein is CASSPPGSYEQYF. The CDR3 nucleotides are TGTGCCAGCAGCCCCCCGGGCTCCTACGAGCAGTACTTC.

This chain joins TRBV30 and TRBJ2-5; possibly TRBD1 for D (6 bases). The CDR3 covers 11 residues. Germline V gene lookup returns CDR1 GTSNPN and CDR2 SVGIG (reference sequence). The V end was cut by 4 bases, the J end by 7 bases, with 10 bases between. This chain's CDR3 is CAWNRERTQYF. The CDR3 nucleotides are TGTGCCTGGAACAGGGAGCGGACCCAGTACTTC.

The rearrangement joins TRBV6-6 to TRBJ2-3; D might be TRBD1 (6 bases). V lost 10 bases and J 5 bases, leaving 10 bases between the germline ends. This CDR3 region has 11 residues. Per the germline V gene, CDR1 is MNHNY and CDR2 is SVGAGI (reference sequence). CDR3 nucleotides: TGTGCCACCGGACAGATAGATACGCAGTATTTT. Encoded protein: CATGQIDTQYF.

In the case of this clone: The same CDR3 arises from other DNA sequences in this sample as well. J is TRBJ2-3 and V is TRBV5-4; no clear D gene. The germline V gene encodes CDR1 SGHNT and CDR2 YYREEE (reference sequence). Trimming cost V 0 bases and J 4 bases, with 3 bases left between them. The CDR3 extends over 12 amino acids. In DNA, the CDR3 is TGTGCCAGCAGCTTGGTCGCAGATACGCAGTATTTT. It is translated as CASSLVADTQYF.

Only a few counts were recorded for this clone. This chain joins TRBV6-6 and TRBJ1-1, with 7 positions matching TRBD1. CDR1 and CDR2 (germline): MNHNY, SVGAGI (reference sequence). Losses at the gene ends were 7 bases for V and 4 bases for J; bases not matched to a gene: 6. The CDR3 contains 13 residues. The CDR3 DNA sequence: TGTGCCAGCACCCAGACAGGGACCACTGAAGCTTTCTTT. Translation gives CASTQTGTTEAFF.

The chain has TRBV30 and TRBJ2-5, with 10 bases identical to TRBD1. Germline values: CDR1 GTSNPN, CDR2 SVGIG (reference sequence). Trimming at V came to 2 bases and at J to 6 bases, leaving 3 bases not matched to a gene. The CDR3 consists of 13 residues. The CDR3 here is CAWSRDRGKTQYF. CDR3 in DNA: TGTGCCTGGAGTAGGGACAGGGGAAAGACCCAGTACTTC.

The chain is built from TRBV5-6 and TRBJ1-3, with D perhaps matching TRBD1 (5 bases). V was trimmed by 1 base and J by 5 bases, leaving 7 bases between them. This CDR3 has 13 residues. Germline values: CDR1 SGHDT, CDR2 YYEEEE. DNA of the CDR3: TGTGCCAGCAGCTTGAAGGGGAGAAACACCATATATTTT. It translates to CASSLKGRNTIYF.

V is TRBV1 and J is TRBJ1-5; the D call of TRBD1 is as the table states it, not checked on the DNA. TRBV1 is an annotated pseudogene. The CDR3 extends over 16 amino acids. The CDR3 DNA is TGCACCAGCAGCCAAGAACAGGACCTCCCAAATCAGCCCCAGCATTTT. Its translation: CTSSQEQDLPNQPQHF.

This clone was seen a single time. The chain carries TRBV7-9 and TRBJ2-5; D is perhaps TRBD1 (6 bases). The J call may be faulty, since TRBJ2-7 better matches the DNA end. The CDR3 length is 15 residues. Germline loops: CDR1 SEHNR, CDR2 FQNEAQ (reference sequence). The CDR3 sequence is CASSSDSLGYYEQYF. The DNA for the CDR3 is TGTGCCAGCAGCTCGGACAGCCTCGGGTACTACGAGCAGTACTTC.